The clone carrying this T cell receptor (beta chain) was seen a few times. What it binds is unknown. Other DNA sequences from this sample encode an identical CDR3 as well. The sample originates from a study of beta chain features in type 1 diabetes. For the study at large: Cell yields, gender and age were comparable in patients and healthy donors.

Stem cell-like memory, regulatory, central memory and naive CD4+ cells were sorted via CD45RO/CCR7/CD25/CD127/CD95/CD27. General study findings and limits: PCR might show a preference for shorter templates, equally across patients and controls. In all four CD4+ subsets, TCRB CDR3 length was significantly, moderately reduced in type 1 diabetes.

Every bit of the isolated RNA underwent reverse transcription, so sequencing read expressed TCRB transcripts. The method was immunoSEQ multiplex PCR; TCRdb's version includes in-frame clones alone and lacks a portion of them. The table shows 640,000 or so clones, with roughly an eighth occurring only once. Material: naive CD4+ T cells from blood. This TCR derives from a man aged 18-30 years with type 1 diabetes.

The CDR3 DNA reads as TGTGCCAGTAGTGGGACAGCTAGCAATCAGCCCCAGCATTTT. The encoded protein is CASSGTASNQPQHF. The J gene is TRBJ1-5, the V gene TRBV19; TRBD1 aligns across 7 bases. V lost 5 bases to trimming and J lost 0 bases; unmatched junction nucleotides: 1. Germline CDR1 reads LNHDA; CDR2 reads SQIVND (reference sequence). CDR3 length: 14 residues.